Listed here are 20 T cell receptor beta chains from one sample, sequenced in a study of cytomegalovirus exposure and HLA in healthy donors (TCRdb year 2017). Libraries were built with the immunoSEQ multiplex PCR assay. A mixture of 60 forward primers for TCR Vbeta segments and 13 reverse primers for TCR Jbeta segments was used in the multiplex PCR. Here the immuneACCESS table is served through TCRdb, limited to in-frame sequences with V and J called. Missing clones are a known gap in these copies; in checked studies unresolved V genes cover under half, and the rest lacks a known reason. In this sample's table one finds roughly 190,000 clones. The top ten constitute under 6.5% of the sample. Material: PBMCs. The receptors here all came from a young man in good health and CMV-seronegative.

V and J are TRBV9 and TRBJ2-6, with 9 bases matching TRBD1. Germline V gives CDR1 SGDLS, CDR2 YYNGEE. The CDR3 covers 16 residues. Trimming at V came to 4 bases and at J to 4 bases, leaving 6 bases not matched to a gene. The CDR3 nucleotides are TGTGCCAGCAGCATCGGGACAGGGTGGGGGGCCAACGTCCTGACTTTC. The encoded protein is CASSIGTGWGANVLTF.

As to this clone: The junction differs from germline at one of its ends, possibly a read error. The DNA for the CDR3 is TGTGCTAGCAGCTTGGCCCGACAGGGGGGATTCGCTGAAGCTTTCTTT. The encoded protein is CASSLARQGGFAEAFF. The chain combines TRBV5-4 with TRBJ1-1; 9 nucleotides align to TRBD1. The CDR3 is 16 residues long. The germline gives CDR1 SGHNT, CDR2 YYREEE (reference sequence). Using reference TRBV5-4 and TRBJ1-1 for the parts outside the CDR3, the full variable domain is ETGVTQSPTHLIKTRGQQVTLRCSSQSGHNTVSWYQQALGQGPQFIFQYYREEENGRGNFPPRFSGLQFPNYSSELNVNALELDDSALYLCASSLARQGGFAEAFFGQGTRLTVV.

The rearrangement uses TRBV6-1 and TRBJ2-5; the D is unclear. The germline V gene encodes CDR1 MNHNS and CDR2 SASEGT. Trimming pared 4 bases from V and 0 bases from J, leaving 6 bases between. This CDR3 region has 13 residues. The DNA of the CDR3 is TGTGCCAGCAGTGGGCACGACCAAGAGACCCAGTACTTC. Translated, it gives CASSGHDQETQYF.

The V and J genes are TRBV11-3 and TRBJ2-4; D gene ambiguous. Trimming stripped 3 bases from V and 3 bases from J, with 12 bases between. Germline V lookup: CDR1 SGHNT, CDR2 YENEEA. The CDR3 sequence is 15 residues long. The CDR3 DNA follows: TGTGCCAGCAGCTTCGACCAGGCCCTCAAAAACATTCAGTACTTC. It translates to CASSFDQALKNIQYF.

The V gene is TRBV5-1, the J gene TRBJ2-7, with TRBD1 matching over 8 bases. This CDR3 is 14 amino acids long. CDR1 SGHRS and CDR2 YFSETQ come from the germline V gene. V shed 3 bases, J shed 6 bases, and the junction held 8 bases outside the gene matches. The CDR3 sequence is CASSSWTGWVEQYF. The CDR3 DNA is TGCGCCAGCAGCTCCTGGACAGGGTGGGTCGAGCAGTACTTC.

Here the CDR3 DNA reads TGTGCCACCAATCCGGGTGAAGATACGCAGTATTTT. Its protein product is CATNPGEDTQYF. V usage is TRBV6-6 and J usage is TRBJ2-3; D is uncertain. The CDR3 spans 12 residues. V was shortened by 10 bases and J by 5 bases, with 13 bases between the two germline ends. Germline assignment: CDR1 MNHNY and CDR2 SVGAGI (reference sequence).

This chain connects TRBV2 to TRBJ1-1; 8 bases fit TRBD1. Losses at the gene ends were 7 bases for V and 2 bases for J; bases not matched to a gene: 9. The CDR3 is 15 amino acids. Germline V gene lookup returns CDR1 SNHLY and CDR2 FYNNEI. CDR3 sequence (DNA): TGTGCCAGCAACCCTCCGACAGGGGCTAACACTGAAGCTTTCTTT. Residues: CASNPPTGANTEAFF.

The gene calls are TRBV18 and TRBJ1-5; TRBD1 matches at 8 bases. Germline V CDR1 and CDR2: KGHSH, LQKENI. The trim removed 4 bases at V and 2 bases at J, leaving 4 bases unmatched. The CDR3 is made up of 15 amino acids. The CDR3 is CASSLDRVGNQPQHF. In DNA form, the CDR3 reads TGTGCCAGCTCACTGGACAGGGTCGGCAATCAGCCCCAGCATTTT.

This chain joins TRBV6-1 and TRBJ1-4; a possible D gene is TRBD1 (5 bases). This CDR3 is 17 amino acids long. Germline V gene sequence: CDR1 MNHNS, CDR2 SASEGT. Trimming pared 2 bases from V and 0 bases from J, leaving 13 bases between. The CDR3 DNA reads TGTGCCAGCAGTGAACGCCCAGGGAAGGCAACTAATGAAAAACTGTTTTTT. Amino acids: CASSERPGKATNEKLFF.

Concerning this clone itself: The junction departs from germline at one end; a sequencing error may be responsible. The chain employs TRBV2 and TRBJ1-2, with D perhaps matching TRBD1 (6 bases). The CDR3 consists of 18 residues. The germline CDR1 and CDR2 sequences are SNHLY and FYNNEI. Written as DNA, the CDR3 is TGTGCCGGCAGTGAAGGTCCGAGGGCAGGGGCCGTTGGCTATGGCTACACCTTC. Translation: CAGSEGPRAGAVGYGYTF.

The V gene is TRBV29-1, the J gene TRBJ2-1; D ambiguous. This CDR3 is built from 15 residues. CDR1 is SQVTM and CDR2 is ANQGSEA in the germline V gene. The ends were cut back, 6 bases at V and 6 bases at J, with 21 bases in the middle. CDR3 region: CSVADVVSLANEQFF. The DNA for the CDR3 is TGCAGCGTCGCAGACGTAGTTAGCCTGGCCAATGAGCAGTTCTTC.

This chain's CDR3 is CASSLVQGAIAEAFF. CDR3 coding DNA: TGTGCCAGCAGCTTGGTGCAGGGGGCGATCGCTGAAGCTTTCTTT. The rearrangement joins TRBV7-8 to TRBJ1-1, with 8 bases lining up with TRBD1. Germline loops: CDR1 SGHVS, CDR2 FQNEAQ. CDR3 size: 15 residues. Trimming removed 3 bases from V and 6 bases from J; junction bases left unmatched: 9.

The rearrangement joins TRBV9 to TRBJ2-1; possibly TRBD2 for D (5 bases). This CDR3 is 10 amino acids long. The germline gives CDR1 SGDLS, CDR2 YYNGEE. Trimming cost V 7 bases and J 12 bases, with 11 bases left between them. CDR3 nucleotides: TGTGCCAGCGGGAGTAACGGGCAGTTCTTC. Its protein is CASGSNGQFF.

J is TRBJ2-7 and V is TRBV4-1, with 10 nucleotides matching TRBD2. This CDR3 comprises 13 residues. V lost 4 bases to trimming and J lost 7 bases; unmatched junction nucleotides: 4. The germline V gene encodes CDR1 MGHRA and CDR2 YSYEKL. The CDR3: CASSPGTSEEQYF. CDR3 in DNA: TGCGCCAGCAGCCCTGGGACTAGCGAGGAGCAGTACTTC.

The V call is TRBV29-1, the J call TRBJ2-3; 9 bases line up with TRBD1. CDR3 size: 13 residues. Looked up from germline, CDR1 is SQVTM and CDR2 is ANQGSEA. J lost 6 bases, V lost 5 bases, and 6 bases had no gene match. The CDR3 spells CSVYTGGRDTQYF. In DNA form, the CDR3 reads TGCAGCGTTTACACAGGGGGCCGGGATACGCAGTATTTT.

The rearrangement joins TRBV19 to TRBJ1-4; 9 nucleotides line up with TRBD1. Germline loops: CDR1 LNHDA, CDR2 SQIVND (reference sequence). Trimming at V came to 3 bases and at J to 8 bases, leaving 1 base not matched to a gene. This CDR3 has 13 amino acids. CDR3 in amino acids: CASSIGQGEKLFF. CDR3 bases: TGTGCCAGTAGTATCGGACAGGGGGAAAAACTGTTTTTT.

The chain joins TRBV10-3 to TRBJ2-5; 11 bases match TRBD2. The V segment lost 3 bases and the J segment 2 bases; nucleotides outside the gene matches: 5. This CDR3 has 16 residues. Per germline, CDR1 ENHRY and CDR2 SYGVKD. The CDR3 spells CAISEPGLAVQETQYF. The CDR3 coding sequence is TGTGCCATCAGTGAACCGGGACTAGCGGTTCAAGAGACCCAGTACTTC.

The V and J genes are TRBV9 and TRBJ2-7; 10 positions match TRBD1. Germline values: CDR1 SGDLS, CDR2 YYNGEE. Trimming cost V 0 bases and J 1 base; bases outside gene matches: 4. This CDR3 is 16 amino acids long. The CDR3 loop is CASSVGGQGLSYEQYF. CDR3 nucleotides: TGTGCCAGCAGCGTAGGGGGACAGGGGTTATCCTACGAGCAGTACTTC.

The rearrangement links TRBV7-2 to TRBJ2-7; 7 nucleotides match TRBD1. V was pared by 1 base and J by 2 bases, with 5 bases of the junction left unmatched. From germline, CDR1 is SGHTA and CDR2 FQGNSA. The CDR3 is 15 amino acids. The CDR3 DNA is TGTGCCAGCAGCTTAGGGGGACAGTTAACCTACGAGCAGTACTTC. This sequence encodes CASSLGGQLTYEQYF.

CDR3 region: CASSRDREGGKDGYTF. For the CDR3, the DNA is TGTGCCAGCAGCCGAGACAGGGAAGGAGGAAAGGATGGCTACACCTTC. The chain uses TRBV7-9 and TRBJ1-2, with 7 positions matching TRBD1. The ends lost 5 bases at V and 6 bases at J; junction bases unmatched: 15. In germline, CDR1 is SEHNR, CDR2 FQNEAQ (reference sequence). This CDR3 spans 16 amino acids.